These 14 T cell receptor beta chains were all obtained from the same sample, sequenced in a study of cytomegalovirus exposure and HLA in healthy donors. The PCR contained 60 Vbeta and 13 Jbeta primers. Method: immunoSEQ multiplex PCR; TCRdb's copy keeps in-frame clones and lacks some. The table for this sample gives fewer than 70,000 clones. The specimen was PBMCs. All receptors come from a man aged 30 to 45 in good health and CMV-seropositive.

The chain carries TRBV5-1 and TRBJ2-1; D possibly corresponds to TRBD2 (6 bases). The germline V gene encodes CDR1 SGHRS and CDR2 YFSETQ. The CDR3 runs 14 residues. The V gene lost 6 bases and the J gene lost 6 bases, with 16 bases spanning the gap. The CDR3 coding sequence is TGCGCCAGCAACCACCCCGGGAGTCGCAATGAGCAGTTCTTC. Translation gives CASNHPGSRNEQFF.

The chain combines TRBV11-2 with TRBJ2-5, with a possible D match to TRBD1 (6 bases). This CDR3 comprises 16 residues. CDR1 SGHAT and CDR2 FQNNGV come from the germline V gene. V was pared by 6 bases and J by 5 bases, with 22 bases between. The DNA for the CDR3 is TGTGCCAGCAGACCCATTTACAGGGCCCCACGGGAGACCCAGTACTTC. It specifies CASRPIYRAPRETQYF. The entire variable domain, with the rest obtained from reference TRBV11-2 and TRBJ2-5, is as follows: EAGVAQSPRYKIIEKRQSVAFWCNPISGHATLYWYQQILGQGPKLLIQFQNNGVVDDSQLPKDRFSAERLKGVDSTLKIQPAKLEDSAVYLCASRPIYRAPRETQYFGPGTRLLVL.

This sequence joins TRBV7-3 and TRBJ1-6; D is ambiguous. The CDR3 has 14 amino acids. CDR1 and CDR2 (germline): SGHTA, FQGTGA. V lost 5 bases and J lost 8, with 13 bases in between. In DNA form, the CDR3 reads TGTGCCAGCAGCGCCGGGTCAGACTATTCACCCCTCCACTTT. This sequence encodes CASSAGSDYSPLHF.

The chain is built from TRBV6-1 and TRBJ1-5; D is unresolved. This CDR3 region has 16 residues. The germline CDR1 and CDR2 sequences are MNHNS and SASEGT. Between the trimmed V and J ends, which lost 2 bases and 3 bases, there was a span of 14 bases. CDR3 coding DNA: TGTGCCAGCAGTGAATATACGGGTGCCTTCAATCAGCCCCAGCATTTT. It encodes CASSEYTGAFNQPQHF.

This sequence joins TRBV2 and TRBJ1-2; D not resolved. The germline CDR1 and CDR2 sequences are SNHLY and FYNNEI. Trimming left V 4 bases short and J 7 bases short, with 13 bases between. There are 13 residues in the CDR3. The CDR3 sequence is CASSGRIMVGYTF. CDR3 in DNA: TGTGCCAGCAGTGGCAGGATTATGGTTGGCTACACCTTC.

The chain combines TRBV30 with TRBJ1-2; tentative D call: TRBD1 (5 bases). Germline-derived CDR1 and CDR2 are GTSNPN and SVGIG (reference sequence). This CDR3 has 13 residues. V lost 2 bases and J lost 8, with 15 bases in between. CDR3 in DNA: TGTGCCTGGAGTCGGGGGAGAGCGGCGGGCTACACCTTC. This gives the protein CAWSRGRAAGYTF.

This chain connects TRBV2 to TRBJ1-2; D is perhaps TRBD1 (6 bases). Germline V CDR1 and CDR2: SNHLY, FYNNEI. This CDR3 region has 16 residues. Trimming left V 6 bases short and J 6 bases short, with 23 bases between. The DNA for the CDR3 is TGTGCCAGCAGCGACCGGGACATCCTTCTCTCTGATGGCTACACCTTC. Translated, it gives CASSDRDILLSDGYTF.

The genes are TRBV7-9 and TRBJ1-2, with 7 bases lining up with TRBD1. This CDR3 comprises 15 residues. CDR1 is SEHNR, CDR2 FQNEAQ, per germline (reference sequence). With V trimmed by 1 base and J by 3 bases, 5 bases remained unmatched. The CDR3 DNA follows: TGTGCCAGCAGCTTAGACAACAGGGGCGACTATGGCTACACCTTC. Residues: CASSLDNRGDYGYTF.

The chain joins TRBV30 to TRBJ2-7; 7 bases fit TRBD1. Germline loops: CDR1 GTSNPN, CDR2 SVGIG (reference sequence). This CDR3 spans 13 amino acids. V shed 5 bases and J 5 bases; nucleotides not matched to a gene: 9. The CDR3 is CAWSISTGDEQYF. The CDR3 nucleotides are TGTGCCTGGTCCATATCAACAGGGGACGAGCAGTACTTC.

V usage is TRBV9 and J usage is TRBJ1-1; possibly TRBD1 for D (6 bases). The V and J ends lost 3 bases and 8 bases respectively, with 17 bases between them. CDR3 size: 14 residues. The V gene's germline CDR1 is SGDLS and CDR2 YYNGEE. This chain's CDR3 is CASSGGHGDLEAFF. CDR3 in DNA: TGTGCCAGCAGCGGGGGACATGGGGACCTCGAAGCTTTCTTT.

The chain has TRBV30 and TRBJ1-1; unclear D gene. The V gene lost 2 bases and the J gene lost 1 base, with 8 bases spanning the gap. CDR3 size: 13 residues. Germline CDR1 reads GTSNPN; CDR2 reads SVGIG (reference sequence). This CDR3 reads CAWSYARNTEAFF. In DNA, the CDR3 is TGTGCCTGGAGTTACGCGAGGAACACTGAAGCTTTCTTT.

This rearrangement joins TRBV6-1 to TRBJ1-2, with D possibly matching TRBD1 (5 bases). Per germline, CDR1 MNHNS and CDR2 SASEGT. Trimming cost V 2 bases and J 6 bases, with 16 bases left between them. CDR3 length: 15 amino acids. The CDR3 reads CASSEYQGRWDGYTF. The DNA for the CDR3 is TGTGCCAGCAGTGAATATCAGGGCCGCTGGGATGGCTACACCTTC.

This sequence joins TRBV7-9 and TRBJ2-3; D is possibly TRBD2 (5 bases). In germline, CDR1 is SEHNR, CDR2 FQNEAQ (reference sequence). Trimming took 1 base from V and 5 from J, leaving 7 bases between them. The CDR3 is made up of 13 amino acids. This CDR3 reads CASSLVAGDTQYF. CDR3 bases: TGTGCCAGCAGCTTAGTGGCGGGAGATACGCAGTATTTT. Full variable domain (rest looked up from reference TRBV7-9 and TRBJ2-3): DTGVSQNPRHKITKRGQNVTFRCDPISEHNRLYWYRQTLGQGPEFLTYFQNEAQLEKSRLLSDRFSAERPKGSFSTLEIQRTEQGDSAMYLCASSLVAGDTQYFGPGTRLTVL.

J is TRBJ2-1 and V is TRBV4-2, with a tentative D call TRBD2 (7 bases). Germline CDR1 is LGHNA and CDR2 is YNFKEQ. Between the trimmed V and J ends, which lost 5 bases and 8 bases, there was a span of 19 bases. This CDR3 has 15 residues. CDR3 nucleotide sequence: TGTGCCAGCAGCGAGCTTGGGGGGGGCGCGTATGAGCAGTTCTTC. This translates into CASSELGGGAYEQFF.